Described below is a single TCR beta chain sequence and its context. Its target is not known. Since a much larger clone is just one base distant, this may be a read error. Without the conserved terminal phenylalanine or tryptophan, this CDR3 likely stems from a read error. From about 400 ng of RNA, a library with molecular barcoded alpha/delta and beta/gamma adaptors was made. From the reads, TCRdb called clonotypes with MiXCR, one entry per CDR3 protein. This sample has about 48,000 distinct CDR3 sequences, with roughly 18% found just once. Germline loops: CDR1 SGDLS, CDR2 YYNGEE. CDR3 size: 15 residues. Trimming removed 4 bases from V and 7 bases from J; junction bases left unmatched: 7. This record comes from a study of read filtering for tumor transcriptome and immune sequencing. Sampling of bone marrow took place during active disease in every patient. General study results and limits: Roughly four fifths of IR-seq clonotypes had one read, totaling about 3.5% of reads; RNA-seq: 74.6% and 44.6%. Dropping single-read clonotypes raised IR-seq and RNA-seq shared-clonotype correlation.

Sequenced: a population of CD138-negative cells sorted from bone marrow. The source of this sequence is a donor at least 40 years old with multiple myeloma. The J gene is TRBJ2-2, the V gene TRBV9; 10 bases fit TRBD2. Here the CDR3 reads CASSFGTSAGGELFI. In DNA, the CDR3 is TGTGCCAGCAGCTTTGGGACTAGCGCTGGCGGGGAGCTGTTTATT.